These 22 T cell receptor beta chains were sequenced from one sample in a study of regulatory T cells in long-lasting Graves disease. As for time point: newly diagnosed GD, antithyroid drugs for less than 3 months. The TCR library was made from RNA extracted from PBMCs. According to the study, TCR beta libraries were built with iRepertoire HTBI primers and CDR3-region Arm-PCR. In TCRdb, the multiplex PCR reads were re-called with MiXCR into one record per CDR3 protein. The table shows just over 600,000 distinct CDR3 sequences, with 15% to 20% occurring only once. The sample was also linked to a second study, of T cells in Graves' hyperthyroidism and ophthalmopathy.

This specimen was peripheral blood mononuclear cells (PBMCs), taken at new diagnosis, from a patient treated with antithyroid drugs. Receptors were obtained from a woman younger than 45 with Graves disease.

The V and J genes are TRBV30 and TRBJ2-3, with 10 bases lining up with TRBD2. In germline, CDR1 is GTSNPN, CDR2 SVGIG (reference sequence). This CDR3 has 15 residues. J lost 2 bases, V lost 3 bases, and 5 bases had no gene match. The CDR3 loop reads CAWSILAGPTDTQYF. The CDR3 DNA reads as TGTGCCTGGAGCATACTAGCGGGACCCACAGATACGCAGTATTTT. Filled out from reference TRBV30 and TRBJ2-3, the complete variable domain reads SQTIHQWPATLVQPVGSPLSLECTVEGTSNPNLYWYRQAAGRGLQLLFYSVGIGQISSEVPQNLSASRPQDRQFILSSKKLLLSDSGFYLCAWSILAGPTDTQYFGPGTRLTVL.

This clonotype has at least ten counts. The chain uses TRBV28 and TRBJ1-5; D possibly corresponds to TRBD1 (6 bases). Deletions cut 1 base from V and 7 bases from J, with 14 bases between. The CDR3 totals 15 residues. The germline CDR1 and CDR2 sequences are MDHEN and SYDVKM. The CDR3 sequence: CASSLFSGGPQPQHF. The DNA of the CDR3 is TGTGCCAGCAGTTTATTCTCTGGGGGCCCACAGCCCCAGCATTTT.

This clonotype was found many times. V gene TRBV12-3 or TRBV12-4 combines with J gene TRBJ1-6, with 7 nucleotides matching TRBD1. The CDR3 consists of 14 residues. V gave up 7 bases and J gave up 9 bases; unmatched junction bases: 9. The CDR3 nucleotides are TGTGCCAGCACCTTAGCAGGGGGGAGTTCACCCCTCCACTTT. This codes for CASTLAGGSSPLHF.

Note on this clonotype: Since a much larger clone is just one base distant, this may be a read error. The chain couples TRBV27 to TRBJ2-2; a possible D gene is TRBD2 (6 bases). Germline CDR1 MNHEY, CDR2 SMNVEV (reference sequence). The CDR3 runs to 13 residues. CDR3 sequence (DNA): TGTGCCAGCCGACTAGTAAACACCGGGAAGCTGTTTTTT. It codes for CASRLVNTGKLFF.

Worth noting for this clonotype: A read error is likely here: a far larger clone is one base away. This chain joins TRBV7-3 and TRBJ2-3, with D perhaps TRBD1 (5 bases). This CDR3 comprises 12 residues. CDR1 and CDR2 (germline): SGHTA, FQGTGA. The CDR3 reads CASSLSTGTQYF. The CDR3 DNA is TGTGCCAGCAGCTTAAGCACAGGTACGCAGTATTTT.

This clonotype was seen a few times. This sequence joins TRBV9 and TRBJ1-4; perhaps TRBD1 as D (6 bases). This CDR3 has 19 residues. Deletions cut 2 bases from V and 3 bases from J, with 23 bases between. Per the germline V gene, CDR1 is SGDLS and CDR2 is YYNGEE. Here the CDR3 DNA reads TGTGCCAGCAGCGTTACTTCCGGGCCTCCAGGGGTACCTAATGAAAAACTGTTTTTT. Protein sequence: CASSVTSGPPGVPNEKLFF.

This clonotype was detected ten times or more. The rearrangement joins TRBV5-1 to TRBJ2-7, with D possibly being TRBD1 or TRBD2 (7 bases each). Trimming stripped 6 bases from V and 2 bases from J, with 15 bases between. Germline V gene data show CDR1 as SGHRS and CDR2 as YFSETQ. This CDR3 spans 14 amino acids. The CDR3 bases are TGCGCCAGCAAGCGGGACAGTAATGCCTACGAGCAGTACTTC. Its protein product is CASKRDSNAYEQYF.

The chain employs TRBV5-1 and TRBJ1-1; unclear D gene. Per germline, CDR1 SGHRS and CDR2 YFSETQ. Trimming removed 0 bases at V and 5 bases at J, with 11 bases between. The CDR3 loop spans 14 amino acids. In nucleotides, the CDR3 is TGCGCCAGCAGCTTGGAGGGCGCAATGACTGAAGCTTTCTTT. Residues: CASSLEGAMTEAFF.

CDR3 sequence (DNA): TGCGCCAGCAGCCAAGACACAGGGACCTATAATTCACCCCTCCACTTT. Its translation is CASSQDTGTYNSPLHF. The genes are TRBV4-1 and TRBJ1-6; TRBD1 is a possible D gene (6 bases). CDR1 and CDR2 from the germline V gene are MGHRA and YSYEKL. This CDR3 is 16 amino acids long. Trimming took 0 bases from V and 2 from J, leaving 8 bases between them.

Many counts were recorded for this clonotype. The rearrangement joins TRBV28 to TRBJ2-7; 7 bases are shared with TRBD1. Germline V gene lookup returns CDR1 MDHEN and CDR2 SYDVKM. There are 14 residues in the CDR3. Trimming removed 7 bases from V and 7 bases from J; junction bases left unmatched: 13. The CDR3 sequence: CASIPRTGGSEQYF. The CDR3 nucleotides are TGTGCCAGCATCCCAAGGACAGGTGGGAGTGAGCAGTACTTC.

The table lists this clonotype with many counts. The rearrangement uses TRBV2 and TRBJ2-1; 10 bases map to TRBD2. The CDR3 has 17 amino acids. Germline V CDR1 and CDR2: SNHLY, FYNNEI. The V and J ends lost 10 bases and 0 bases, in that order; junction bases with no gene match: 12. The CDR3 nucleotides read TGTGCCACCCAAAAACTAGCGGGGAAGAGCTCCTACAATGAGCAGTTCTTC. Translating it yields CATQKLAGKSSYNEQFF.

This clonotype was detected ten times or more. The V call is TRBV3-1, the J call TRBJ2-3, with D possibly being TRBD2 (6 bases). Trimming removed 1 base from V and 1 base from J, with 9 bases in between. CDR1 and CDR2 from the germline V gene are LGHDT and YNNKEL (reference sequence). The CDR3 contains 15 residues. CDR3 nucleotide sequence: TGTGCCAGCAGCCAAGGACTAGAGGGCACAGATACGCAGTATTTT. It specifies CASSQGLEGTDTQYF.

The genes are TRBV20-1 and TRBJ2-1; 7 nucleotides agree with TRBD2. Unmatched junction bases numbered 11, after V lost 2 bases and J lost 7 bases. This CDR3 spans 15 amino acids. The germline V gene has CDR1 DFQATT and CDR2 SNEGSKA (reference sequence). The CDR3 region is CSARWGGGLWNEQFF. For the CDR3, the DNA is TGCAGTGCTAGATGGGGGGGAGGCCTCTGGAATGAGCAGTTCTTC.

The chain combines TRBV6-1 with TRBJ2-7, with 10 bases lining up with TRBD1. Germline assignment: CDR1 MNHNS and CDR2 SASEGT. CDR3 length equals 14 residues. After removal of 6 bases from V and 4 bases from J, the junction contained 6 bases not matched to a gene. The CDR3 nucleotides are TGTGCCAGCAGAAACCGGGACAGGGGATACGAGCAGTACTTC. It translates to CASRNRDRGYEQYF.

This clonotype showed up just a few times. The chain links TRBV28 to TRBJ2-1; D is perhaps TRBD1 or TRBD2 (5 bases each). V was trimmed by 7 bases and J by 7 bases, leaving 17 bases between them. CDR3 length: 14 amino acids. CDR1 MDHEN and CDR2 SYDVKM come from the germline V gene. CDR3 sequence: CASISGTRPNEQFF. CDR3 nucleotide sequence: TGTGCCAGCATCAGTGGGACCAGACCGAATGAGCAGTTCTTC.

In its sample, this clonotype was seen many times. As DNA, the CDR3 is TGTGCCAGCAGCTTTAGGTCCGACCATAGCAATCAGCCCCAGCATTTT. Its protein product is CASSFRSDHSNQPQHF. The rearrangement links TRBV28 to TRBJ1-5; D call uncertain. Trimming pared 6 bases from V and 0 bases from J, leaving 15 bases between. Germline CDR1 is MDHEN and CDR2 is SYDVKM. The CDR3 covers 16 residues.

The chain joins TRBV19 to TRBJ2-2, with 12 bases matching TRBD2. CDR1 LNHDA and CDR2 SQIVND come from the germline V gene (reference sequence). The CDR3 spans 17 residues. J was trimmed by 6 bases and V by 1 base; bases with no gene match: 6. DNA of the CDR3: TGTGCCAGTAGTATAGGCCGACTAGCGGGAGATTCCGGGGAGCTGTTTTTT. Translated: CASSIGRLAGDSGELFF.

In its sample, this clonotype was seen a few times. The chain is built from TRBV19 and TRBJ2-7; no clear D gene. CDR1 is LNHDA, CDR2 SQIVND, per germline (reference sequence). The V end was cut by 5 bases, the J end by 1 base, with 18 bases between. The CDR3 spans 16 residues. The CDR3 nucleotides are TGTGCCAGTAGTTCACCGGGTGGGCCCAGGTCCTACGAGCAGTACTTC. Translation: CASSSPGGPRSYEQYF.

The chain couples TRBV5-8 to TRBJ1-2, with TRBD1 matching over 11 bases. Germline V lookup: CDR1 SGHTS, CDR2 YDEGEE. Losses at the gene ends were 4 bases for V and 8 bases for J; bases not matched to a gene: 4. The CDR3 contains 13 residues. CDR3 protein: CASSHGTGGGYTF. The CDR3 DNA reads TGTGCCAGCAGCCATGGGACAGGGGGAGGCTACACCTTC.

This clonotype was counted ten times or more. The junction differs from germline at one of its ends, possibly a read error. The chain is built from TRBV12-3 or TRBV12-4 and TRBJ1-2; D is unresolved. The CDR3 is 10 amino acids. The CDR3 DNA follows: TGTGCCAGCAGTTCCGTAAGGACCCTCTTC. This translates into CASSSVRTLF.

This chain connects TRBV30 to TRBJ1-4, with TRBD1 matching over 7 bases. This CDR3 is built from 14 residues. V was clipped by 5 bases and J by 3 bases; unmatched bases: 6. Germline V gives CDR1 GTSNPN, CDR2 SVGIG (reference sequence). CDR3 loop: CAWLYRGSNEKLFF. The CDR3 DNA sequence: TGTGCCTGGTTATACAGGGGTTCTAATGAAAAACTGTTTTTT.

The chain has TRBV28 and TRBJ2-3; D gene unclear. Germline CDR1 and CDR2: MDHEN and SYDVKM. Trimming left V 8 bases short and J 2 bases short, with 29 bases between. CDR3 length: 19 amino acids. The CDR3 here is CASSRLVDLPPRSTDTQYF. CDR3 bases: TGTGCCAGCTCACGATTGGTGGATTTGCCCCCCAGATCCACAGATACGCAGTATTTT.